This record covers a single TCR beta chain. This clone was detected a few times. It lacks a known antigen. Base qualities are not recorded, but no much larger clone differs from it by a single base. Libraries were built with the immunoSEQ multiplex PCR assay. A mixture of 60 forward primers for TCR Vbeta segments and 13 reverse primers for TCR Jbeta segments was used in the multiplex PCR. Amplification of the CDR3 region of rearranged TCR beta genes was performed with a multiplex PCR assay on genomic DNA. The amplified TCR beta libraries were sequenced on the Illumina HiSeq System as 87-base-pair reads. The published analysis was carried out like this. A later analysis tallied approximately 87 million unique TCR beta chains across the 550 to 850 repertoires, and approximately 12 million of those chains were shared by two or more donors. Raw reads were error-corrected and collapsed into unique sequences by a nearest-neighbor algorithm in which closely related sequences were merged to remove PCR and sequencing errors. CDR3 sequences were aligned to IMGT reference sequences to assign V, D and J gene segments. For a sequence to be retained, at least a six-nucleotide match to both a V gene segment and a J gene segment was required. Rearrangements were classified as productive when the CDR3 lacked stop codons and remained in frame with V and J, and all other rearrangements were classified as non-productive. CDR3 was defined according to IMGT convention as the region running from the second conserved V-encoded cysteine to the conserved J-encoded phenylalanine. In an earlier analysis of around 640 of the donors, sequences lacking an unambiguous match to a single V gene segment were excluded. In an earlier analysis of several hundred of the donors, a V segment was called functional when productive rearrangements were above 56.7%, and segregating when the standard deviation between donors exceeded 5%. To diagnose cytomegalovirus status from the catalog of TCR beta chain sequences, a statistical classification framework was built. In a later analysis, TCR nucleotide sequences were compared against IMGT/GENE-DB human TR gene sequences so that V and J genes could be assigned. In a later analysis, CDR3 sequences and most-parsimonious VDJ recombination scenarios were assigned using the TCRdist pipeline. In a later analysis, each TCR beta chain was defined by its CDR3 amino acid sequence together with its V-gene family, and reads lacking a unique V-gene family were excluded. To address suspected cross-contamination and a sequencing artifact, a later analysis removed roughly 640 highly shared, low-generation-probability nucleotide sequences. For each public chain, a later analysis derived a clonal expansion index from normalized ranks of inferred template counts within each repertoire. Generation probabilities in a later analysis came from a VDJ recombination model fitted to out-of-frame rearrangements, and those results were checked against IGoR. A later analysis scored TCR-TCR, TCR-HLA and TCR-CMV co-occurrence with hypergeometric tests, applying a repertoire-size bias correction to TCR pairs. False discovery rates were estimated in a later analysis by permuting HLA or CMV assignments 20 times. In a later analysis, co-occurring TCRs were grouped using DBSCAN, and TCRdist sequence similarity was added for clustering within HLA-allele-positive subsets. Repertoires with fewer than 30,000 or more than 120,000 public chains were left out of co-occurrence clustering, as were five repertoires with anomalous nucleotide sharing. TCRdb stores this immuneACCESS table with in-frame sequences only. Part of the clones is absent; in the studies checked, under half of the shortfall reflects unresolved V genes, and no reason is known for the rest. Clone size and the V and J calls come from that table; the DNA yielded D and trimming. The sample table records some 110,000 clones; over 8% of these occur just once. Less than 4% of the sample is held by the ten biggest clonotypes.

This sample stems from a study of cytomegalovirus exposure and HLA in healthy donors (dated by TCRdb to about 2017). Background for the entire study: In an earlier analysis of 450 to 750 of the donors, about 260 Gb of sequence data and 100 million or so unique TCR beta sequences from roughly 200 million T cells were reported. HLA typing covered class I and class II loci at four-digit resolution. High-throughput TCR immunosequencing, statistical association of individual TCRs with disease status, and machine learning were combined to predict cytomegalovirus infection status. The genetic ancestry cluster associated with self-reported Caucasian donors included over 65% of the roughly 410 genotyped donors. In the later analysis, no new phenotypic data were used to find candidate immune exposures; instead, reliance was placed on TCR beta sequences and their occurrence across donors. Using immunosequencing, the study profiled T cell repertoires from about 620 subjects and related those repertoires to cytomegalovirus serostatus. In a later analysis, previously published TCR beta repertoires from several hundred donors were re-analyzed and high-resolution HLA genotyping was added so that TCR occurrence patterns could be studied. An early release that covered about 600 HLA-typed donors contained approximately 300 gigabases of sequencing data and 75 million to 100 million unique TCR sequences. To decide whether each TCR beta V gene segment behaved as functional or pseudogenic, an earlier analysis of nearly 600 of the donors relied on high-throughput TCR beta sequencing. About five DR-DQ haplotypes were treated as single units for association and clustering because of strong linkage in the cohort. All discovery cohort repertoires had been generated using a single sequencing platform. Donor age, sex, ethnicity and CMV serostatus were compiled alongside the repertoire data. The number of typed donors differed by locus: about 629-630 for A, B, C, DRB1 and DQB1; some 540 for DQA1; 606 for DPA1; and about 450 for DPB1. The study aimed to test whether signatures of past pathogen exposure could be identified by cataloging public T cell receptors. In addition to the first cohort of several hundred subjects, a separate validation cohort of approximately 110 different subjects was used. Across under 500 genotyped donors of the cohort, an average of about 240,000 unique TCR beta nucleotide sequences per donor were sequenced, and approximately 19% of those sequences were non-productive. A later genetic analysis took genome-wide SNP genotypes for about 65% of the roughly 670 donors and used that subset as a discovery cohort.

Study-wide conclusions, independent of this receptor: According to a later genetic analysis, donors in an Asian-associated ancestry cluster had fewer N-insertions in productive TCRs than the roughly 670-donor mean. In vitro tests confirmed that a few of the cytomegalovirus-associated TCR beta chains recognize cytomegalovirus antigens. HLA typing was unavailable for some donors at each locus, so association tests used only the typed subset. Broadly in line with IMGT annotations, most TCR beta V segments showed up in productive rearrangements about 90% or about 30% of the time in an earlier analysis of several hundred of the donors. CMV serostatus was the only immune exposure information available for the cohort. Some IMGT-functional V segments, including TRBV6-2 and TRBV6-3, could not be told apart with the 87-base-pair reads, so those segments were excluded. Specific HLA alleles were associated with 16,951 TCR beta sequences at a false discovery rate of 0.05 in a later analysis. In both the original and validation cohorts, the classifier was reported to diagnose cytomegalovirus status with high specificity and sensitivity. A group of highly shared sequence variants was considered likely to be a technical artifact of the sequencing pipeline. A later analysis reported that several top co-occurrence clusters appeared linked to parvovirus B19, influenza, CMV and Epstein-Barr virus. Assigning TCR associations to individual alleles was difficult when HLA alleles, especially DR and DQ, strongly co-occurred. This cohort had only TCR beta chains sequenced, and the lack of alpha or paired-chain data limited which features could be detected. In a later analysis, most CMV-associated TCR beta chains were found to appear HLA-restricted, with HLA associations seemingly driven largely by CMV exposure. In a later analysis, TCR association rates were found to vary across HLA loci, with the most associated TCRs seen for DRB1 alleles and the fewest for HLA-C alleles. Correlated functional status among segregating V segments might be attributable to linkage disequilibrium, but an unknown experimental factor could not be ruled out. The authors suggested that the approach could potentially be extended to other disease states and immunological phenotypes. Roughly uniform sequencing depth across donors was assumed in presence/absence analyses, although this assumption may not hold. A later genetic analysis associated a missense DCLRE1C variant with V-gene and J-gene trimming of TCR beta chains, and an independent cohort replicated the association. Most TCR sequences were observed very rarely across donors, whereas some public TCRs were present in many individuals. In the study, some 160 TCR beta chains were listed as associated with cytomegalovirus. A later analysis found that HLA-associated TCR beta chains were more clonally expanded and had lower generation probabilities than equally common non-associated chains. The earlier analysis of fewer than 750 of the donors excluded some 15 rarely observed V segments, including chromosome 9 orphons, because counts were too low. A further reported finding was that TCR beta sequences accurately predicted the HLA-A and HLA-B alleles for most subjects in the first cohort.

V gives up 4 bases and J gives up 11 bases, and the segment between their germline ends measures 7 bases. Including the terminal cysteine and phenylalanine, the CDR3 comprises 10 residues. This entry keeps only the CDR3 DNA: 30 bases, framed from base 1. CDR1 and CDR2, looked up from the germline V gene (reference sequence), are SEHNR and FQNEAQ. The cohort was made up of 500 to 800 healthy bone marrow donors. At the time of sampling, all cohort members were nominally healthy, though unrecorded immune exposures were likely present. The donor tested CMV seronegative and was one of the 352 seronegative cohort members. A peripheral blood sample was provided by each donor, and peripheral blood mononuclear cells were used for TCR beta sequencing. Genomic DNA extraction from the blood cell samples was performed with the Qiagen DNeasy Blood Extraction Kit.

Recombination linked TRBV7-9 to TRBJ2-3; no D gene is confidently identified. The sequenced material came from PBMCs. The clonotype was recovered from a man younger than 45 in good health and CMV-seronegative. The CDR3 sequence is CASSSSQQYF. The nucleotide sequence reads as follows: TGTGCCAGCAGCTCGAGTCAGCAGTATTTT.